The rows below give T cell receptor beta chains drawn from one sample of a study of T cell responses to AZD1222 COVID-19 vaccine. Using immunoSEQ multiplex PCR, the repertoire was profiled, and TCRdb retains in-frame clones only, with some absent. Of around 100,000 clones in the sample, less than 95% were seen once. Sequences were derived from peripheral blood, sampled on day 0 of AZD1222 vaccination. These receptors were collected from an adult in good health. Both conserved end residues are trimmed from each CDR3.

J gene: TRBJ1-2
V gene: TRBV30
CDR3 protein: AWSPRGGGYT

J gene: TRBJ1-1
V gene: TRBV10-3
CDR3 protein: AISESNGWTEAF

J gene: TRBJ2-1
V gene: TRBV29-1
CDR3 protein: SVGRDRGNEQF

J gene: TRBJ2-7
V gene: TRBV7-2
CDR3 protein: ASSLTGGGWYEQY

J gene: TRBJ1-2
V gene: TRBV5-4
CDR3 protein: ASSLGDRGQSGYT

J gene: TRBJ1-2
V gene: TRBV7-9
CDR3 protein: ASSATGGDGYT

J gene: TRBJ1-1
V gene: TRBV30
CDR3 protein: AWSKIKWGKNTEAF

J gene: TRBJ1-1
V gene: TRBV7-8
CDR3 protein: ASSLVVSGLSTEAF

J gene: TRBJ2-2
V gene: TRBV18
CDR3 protein: ASSPSGRGTGELF

J gene: TRBJ2-7
V gene: TRBV27
CDR3 protein: ASSGLDRGLYEQY

J gene: TRBJ2-3
V gene: TRBV19
CDR3 protein: ASSFSGGFGTDTQY

J gene: TRBJ1-4
V gene: TRBV27
CDR3 protein: ASSSAGTENEKLF

J gene: TRBJ2-2
V gene: TRBV7-9
CDR3 protein: ASSSVGGPRTGELF

J gene: TRBJ2-1
V gene: TRBV10-3
CDR3 protein: AISDPGGASYNEQF

J gene: TRBJ2-7
V gene: TRBV12-3/TRBV12-4
CDR3 protein: ASRRGDYEQY

J gene: TRBJ1-1
V gene: TRBV7-2
CDR3 protein: ASSYQAWSTEAF

J gene: TRBJ1-5
V gene: TRBV5-6
CDR3 protein: ASSLHGQPQH

J gene: TRBJ2-5
V gene: TRBV4-2
CDR3 protein: ASSQDWGGVRETQY

J gene: TRBJ2-7
V gene: TRBV27
CDR3 protein: ASTPEGTASEQY

J gene: TRBJ1-2
V gene: TRBV6-5
CDR3 protein: ASRPRGGALSGYT

J gene: TRBJ1-5
V gene: TRBV3-1/TRBV3-2
CDR3 protein: ASSQSDTRPNQPQH

J gene: TRBJ2-1
V gene: TRBV20-1
CDR3 protein: SASQAGERSYNEQF

J gene: TRBJ2-6
V gene: TRBV27
CDR3 protein: ASSMTGGANVLT

J gene: TRBJ2-1
V gene: TRBV5-8
CDR3 protein: ASKLAGFYNEQF

J gene: TRBJ2-1
V gene: TRBV7-2
CDR3 protein: ASSLEPSGGTPF

J gene: TRBJ1-1
V gene: TRBV7-9
CDR3 protein: ASSSRGDTEAF

J gene: TRBJ2-2
V gene: TRBV30
CDR3 protein: AWRGLNTGELF

J gene: TRBJ2-2
V gene: TRBV19
CDR3 protein: ASSIGTTIGELF

J gene: TRBJ2-5
V gene: TRBV11-2
CDR3 protein: ASSWGETQY

J gene: TRBJ1-4
V gene: TRBV30
CDR3 protein: AWSPGMGNEKLF

J gene: TRBJ2-1
V gene: TRBV5-8
CDR3 protein: ASSLSLGSEQF

J gene: TRBJ2-3
V gene: TRBV15
CDR3 protein: ATSTGGESTDTQY

J gene: TRBJ2-5
V gene: TRBV5-6
CDR3 protein: ASSPGQLKETQY

J gene: TRBJ2-5
V gene: TRBV19
CDR3 protein: ASRPTGRGQETQY

J gene: TRBJ2-1
V gene: TRBV7-2
CDR3 protein: ASSSGPLLSYNEQF

J gene: TRBJ2-3
V gene: TRBV4-2
CDR3 protein: ASSQGQGGTDTQY

J gene: TRBJ2-1
V gene: TRBV2
CDR3 protein: ASTRTSGADNEQF

J gene: TRBJ1-2
V gene: TRBV5-5
CDR3 protein: ASSREAEYNYGYT

J gene: TRBJ2-3
V gene: TRBV29-1
CDR3 protein: SVEMGDTQY

J gene: TRBJ2-7
V gene: TRBV11-2
CDR3 protein: ASSPIRSGAGYEQY

J gene: TRBJ2-7
V gene: TRBV5-1
CDR3 protein: ASSLVESGEQY

J gene: TRBJ1-3
V gene: TRBV6-5
CDR3 protein: ATGQSFGNTIY

J gene: TRBJ2-7
V gene: TRBV3-1/TRBV3-2
CDR3 protein: ASSEYRDSEQY

J gene: TRBJ1-4
V gene: TRBV7-9
CDR3 protein: ASSPDRAVNEKLF

J gene: TRBJ2-5
V gene: TRBV3-1/TRBV3-2
CDR3 protein: ASSQGVRQETQY

J gene: TRBJ1-4
V gene: TRBV5-1
CDR3 protein: ASSSTGVNEKLF

J gene: TRBJ2-7
V gene: TRBV7-6
CDR3 protein: ASSDDSYEQY

J gene: TRBJ2-7
V gene: TRBV5-6
CDR3 protein: ASSLEAAYEQY

J gene: TRBJ2-5
V gene: TRBV28
CDR3 protein: ASSRGVQETQY

J gene: TRBJ1-5
V gene: TRBV28
CDR3 protein: ASSIRGTSNQPQH

J gene: TRBJ2-7
V gene: TRBV7-3
CDR3 protein: ASRPEEGTDIYEQY

J gene: TRBJ1-6
V gene: TRBV19
CDR3 protein: ASSNGAGNDSPLH

J gene: TRBJ2-1
V gene: TRBV7-8
CDR3 protein: ASSSQGRNEQF

J gene: TRBJ2-3
V gene: TRBV7-2
CDR3 protein: ASRYETDTQY

J gene: TRBJ1-4
V gene: TRBV7-9
CDR3 protein: ASSFDRGRVSATNEKLF

J gene: TRBJ1-6
V gene: TRBV27
CDR3 protein: ASSSNLGGQGNSPLH

J gene: TRBJ2-3
V gene: TRBV9
CDR3 protein: ASSVAGYSTDTQY

J gene: TRBJ1-5
V gene: TRBV28
CDR3 protein: ASYPAGNSNQPQH

J gene: TRBJ1-4
V gene: TRBV19
CDR3 protein: ASSMTDEKLF

J gene: TRBJ1-1
V gene: TRBV7-9
CDR3 protein: ASSLWDTNTEAF